What follows are 25 T cell receptor beta chains derived from one specimen sequenced in a study of T-cell reconstitution after alpha-beta-depleted transplantation in children. Library preparation (for TCRbeta) was performed with unique molecular identifiers. TCRdb analysed the PCR reads with MiXCR anew, one entry per CDR3 protein. The profile covers some 78,000 distinct CDR3 sequences, with over 12% appearing a single time and 25% to 30% taken by the ten largest. The specimen comprised PBMCs, mostly from graft donor cells, sampled 180 days after TCRalphabeta/CD19-depleted stem cell transplant. The source of these receptors is a male patient between 2 and 10 years old who had a stem cell transplant for acute lymphoblastic leukemia, so the T cells may come from the graft donor.

This chain uses TRBV28 with TRBJ1-5, with a weak D call TRBD1 (5 bases). Trimming cost V 5 bases and J 2 bases, with 16 bases left between them. Germline V gives CDR1 MDHEN, CDR2 SYDVKM. The CDR3 has 16 amino acids. CDR3 sequence: CASSPGLSGRNQPQHF. The CDR3, as DNA: TGTGCCAGCAGTCCCGGACTCTCGGGGCGCAATCAGCCCCAGCATTTT. Full variable domain (outside the CDR3, taken from reference TRBV28 and TRBJ1-5): DVKVTQSSRYLVKRTGEKVFLECVQDMDHENMFWYRQDPGLGLRLIYFSYDVKMKEKGDIPEGYSVSREKKERFSLILESASTNQTSMYLCASSPGLSGRNQPQHFGDGTRLSIL.

V usage is TRBV4-2 and J usage is TRBJ2-7; 8 positions match TRBD2. Germline V gene data show CDR1 as LGHNA and CDR2 as YNFKEQ. The V and J ends lost 4 bases and 4 bases, in that order; junction bases with no gene match: 3. The CDR3 totals 13 residues. CDR3 bases: TGTGCCAGCAGCCCTGAGCGGGGGTACGAGCAGTACTTC. As protein: CASSPERGYEQYF.

This clonotype was seen a handful of times. The CDR3, as DNA: TGCAGTGCTAGAGGGGGAGGTGGGTGGCGCGACGAGCAGTACTTC. It translates to CSARGGGGWRDEQYF. The chain has TRBV20-1 and TRBJ2-7, with D maybe TRBD2 (6 bases). Germline CDR1 is DFQATT and CDR2 is SNEGSKA (reference sequence). CDR3 size: 15 residues. V dropped 1 base and J dropped 5 bases, with 18 bases sitting between them.

This clonotype was detected a few times. The gene calls are TRBV2 and TRBJ2-2; TRBD2 matches at 9 bases. The germline V gene encodes CDR1 SNHLY and CDR2 FYNNEI. This CDR3 spans 17 amino acids. The junction had 9 bases not matched to a gene; V was cut back by 1 base and J by 6 bases. Written as DNA, the CDR3 is TGTGCCAGCAGTGAAGAGGGGGCTAGCGGGATGGCCGGGGAGCTGTTTTTT. This encodes CASSEEGASGMAGELFF.

This clonotype has a handful of counts. The rearrangement joins TRBV7-2 to TRBJ2-7, with 9 bases identical to TRBD2. The V gene end was trimmed by 5 bases and the J gene end by 5 bases; junction bases not matched to a gene: 7. The germline CDR1 and CDR2 sequences are SGHTA and FQGNSA. CDR3 size: 14 residues. The CDR3: CASSRAGGWNEQYF. The CDR3 nucleotides are TGTGCCAGCAGCCGAGCGGGAGGTTGGAACGAGCAGTACTTC.

This chain links TRBV27 with TRBJ1-2; D is unresolved. Germline lookup yields CDR1 MNHEY and CDR2 SMNVEV (reference sequence). The CDR3 is 13 amino acids. The V end was cut by 5 bases, the J end by 0 bases, with 7 bases between. The CDR3 sequence: CASSNRANYGYTF. The CDR3 bases are TGTGCCAGCAGTAATCGGGCTAACTATGGCTACACCTTC.

This chain links TRBV7-9 with TRBJ1-1; D is uncertain. The CDR3 is 15 amino acids. The germline gives CDR1 SEHNR, CDR2 FQNEAQ (reference sequence). V shed 1 base and J shed 3 bases, with 12 bases lying between them. Written as DNA, the CDR3 is TGTGCCAGCAGCTTAGATCGGGTTCGAGACACTGAAGCTTTCTTT. Protein sequence: CASSLDRVRDTEAFF.

The sample holds a few counts of this clonotype. The V call is TRBV3-1, the J call TRBJ1-5; D uncertain. CDR3 length: 16 amino acids. Germline-derived CDR1 and CDR2 are LGHDT and YNNKEL (reference sequence). V was clipped by 5 bases and J by 0 bases, with 14 bases between them. The CDR3 nucleotides read TGTGCCAGCAGCTACTCGACCGGGTTTAGCAATCAGCCCCAGCATTTT. This translates into CASSYSTGFSNQPQHF. Based on the CDR3 plus reference TRBV3-1 and TRBJ1-5, the full variable domain is DTAVSQTPKYLVTQMGNDKSIKCEQNLGHDTMYWYKQDSKKFLKIMFSYNNKELIINETVPNRFSPKSPDKAHLNLHINSLELGDSAVYFCASSYSTGFSNQPQHFGDGTRLSIL.

This chain links TRBV10-3 with TRBJ2-2; perhaps D is TRBD1 or TRBD2 (5 bases each). Per the germline V gene, CDR1 is ENHRY and CDR2 is SYGVKD. This CDR3 spans 13 amino acids. Between the trimmed V and J ends, which lost 7 bases and 8 bases, there was a span of 14 bases. The CDR3 DNA follows: TGTGCCATCACCGGGACGTCGGCAGGGGAGCTGTTTTTT. Translated: CAITGTSAGELFF.

The V gene is TRBV7-2, the J gene TRBJ2-3; TRBD1 matches at 7 bases. V lost 7 bases to trimming and J lost 2 bases; unmatched junction nucleotides: 6. This CDR3 region has 14 residues. Per the germline V gene, CDR1 is SGHTA and CDR2 is FQGNSA. In DNA, the CDR3 is TGTGCCAGCAAGCAAACAGGGGCCACAGATACGCAGTATTTT. It translates to CASKQTGATDTQYF.

This chain connects TRBV20-1 to TRBJ1-2; no firm D call. The CDR3 loop spans 15 amino acids. V shed 2 bases and J shed 0 bases, with 13 bases lying between them. Looked up from germline, CDR1 is DFQATT and CDR2 is SNEGSKA (reference sequence). The CDR3 region is CSARPSRMANYGYTF. CDR3 sequence (DNA): TGCAGTGCTAGACCATCCCGGATGGCTAACTATGGCTACACCTTC.

This chain uses TRBV20-1 with TRBJ2-5; D call uncertain. CDR1 DFQATT and CDR2 SNEGSKA come from the germline V gene (reference sequence). The CDR3 is 12 residues long. Trimming shortened V by 5 bases and J by 5 bases, and 12 bases separated the two germline ends. DNA of the CDR3: TGCAGTGCTGGGCCCAGGTGGGAGACCCAGTACTTC. Translated, it gives CSAGPRWETQYF.

V and J are TRBV20-1 and TRBJ2-5; 8 positions agree with TRBD1. CDR1 is DFQATT and CDR2 is SNEGSKA in the germline V gene (reference sequence). The junction had 6 bases not matched to a gene; V was cut back by 3 bases and J by 9 bases. This CDR3 is 12 amino acids long. As DNA, the CDR3 is TGCAGTGCTAGCCGGGACAGGCAGGCCCAGTACTTC. Translating gives CSASRDRQAQYF.

Only a few counts were recorded for this clonotype. The CDR3 DNA reads as TGCGCCAGCAGCCCGAGGTCGGTAAGGTTCTCTGGGGCCAACGTCCTGACTTTC. Its translation is CASSPRSVRFSGANVLTF. J is TRBJ2-6 and V is TRBV5-1; D is uncertain. V dropped 4 bases and J dropped 0 bases, with 17 bases sitting between them. The CDR3 covers 18 residues. Germline V gives CDR1 SGHRS, CDR2 YFSETQ.

J is TRBJ1-1 and V is TRBV9; 9 positions match TRBD1. Germline trimming cut 3 bases from V and 11 bases from J; bases unmatched to any gene: 8. The length of the CDR3 is 13 residues. The V gene's germline CDR1 is SGDLS and CDR2 YYNGEE. The CDR3: CASSAGTGPFAFF. DNA of the CDR3: TGTGCCAGCAGCGCCGGGACAGGGCCCTTCGCTTTCTTT.

This clonotype was seen only a few times. The genes are TRBV5-6 and TRBJ2-3; TRBD2 agrees at 8 bases. The CDR3 consists of 16 residues. V lost 7 bases and J lost 1; bases outside the gene matches: 11. The V gene's germline CDR1 is SGHDT and CDR2 YYEEEE. The CDR3 spells CASSTGGRIRTDTQYF. The DNA for the CDR3 is TGTGCCAGCTCGACGGGGGGGCGAATACGCACAGATACGCAGTATTTT.

The sample holds a few counts of this clonotype. The chain uses TRBV15 and TRBJ2-7; D may match TRBD1 or TRBD2 (5 bases each). V was clipped by 2 bases and J by 0 bases, with 14 bases between them. This CDR3 region has 16 residues. Germline V CDR1 and CDR2: LNHNV, YYDKDF (reference sequence). The DNA for the CDR3 is TGTGCCACCAGCAGACGACCGGGACGGATCTCCTACGAGCAGTACTTC. It encodes CATSRRPGRISYEQYF.

This clonotype was recorded many times. The CDR3 bases are TGTGCCAGCAGCTTAGATGGCGGGGGGGCGCTCCGCCAGTACTTC. Translating it yields CASSLDGGGALRQYF. V gene TRBV7-2 combines with J gene TRBJ2-5, with TRBD2 identical over 9 bases. The length of the CDR3 is 15 residues. Losses at the gene ends were 1 base for V and 10 bases for J; bases not matched to a gene: 10. CDR1 SGHTA and CDR2 FQGNSA come from the germline V gene.

The J gene is TRBJ2-2, the V gene TRBV5-6; TRBD1 or TRBD2 may be the D gene (5 bases each). Trimming took 9 bases from V and 2 from J, leaving 11 bases between them. This CDR3 region has 13 residues. Germline V gives CDR1 SGHDT, CDR2 YYEEEE. The CDR3 nucleotides are TGTGCCACCGGGGCGGTTAACACCGGGGAGCTGTTTTTT. It specifies CATGAVNTGELFF.

This clonotype appeared many times. The gene calls are TRBV5-1 and TRBJ1-2; 10 nucleotides match TRBD1. J lost 4 bases, V lost 4 bases, and 7 bases had no gene match. The germline V gene has CDR1 SGHRS and CDR2 YFSETQ. The CDR3 contains 15 residues. The CDR3 loop is CASSAPGQGFYGYTF. CDR3 DNA: TGCGCCAGCAGCGCCCCGGGACAGGGGTTCTATGGCTACACCTTC.

Ten or more counts support this clonotype. This chain uses TRBV20-1 with TRBJ2-7; no clear D. The V gene lost 1 base and the J gene lost 3 bases, with 4 bases spanning the gap. This CDR3 comprises 11 residues. Germline CDR1 and CDR2: DFQATT and SNEGSKA (reference sequence). CDR3 amino acids: CSARGLYEQYF. The CDR3 coding sequence is TGCAGTGCTAGAGGCCTCTACGAGCAGTACTTC.

This clonotype appeared a few times. The J gene is TRBJ2-5, the V gene TRBV29-1, with D hard to call. The CDR3 totals 12 residues. Germline loops: CDR1 SQVTM, CDR2 ANQGSEA. V lost 3 bases, J lost 3 bases, and 8 bases lay in between. This chain's CDR3 is CSVEGNEETQYF. Here the CDR3 DNA reads TGCAGCGTTGAGGGAAATGAAGAGACCCAGTACTTC.

CDR3 sequence (DNA): TGTGCCATCAGTGAGTCCCTTAAGGGGACGCAGTATTTT. This sequence encodes CAISESLKGTQYF. The chain uses TRBV10-3 and TRBJ2-3; the D gene is possibly TRBD1 (5 bases). V lost 0 bases and J lost 9, with 10 bases in between. Germline CDR1 ENHRY, CDR2 SYGVKD. CDR3 length equals 13 residues.

The V call is TRBV5-1, the J call TRBJ2-4; D unclear. This CDR3 has 13 amino acids. Looked up from germline, CDR1 is SGHRS and CDR2 is YFSETQ. Trimming stripped 0 bases from V and 7 bases from J, with 8 bases between. For the CDR3, the DNA is TGCGCCAGCAGCTTGGAAGGTGGGAACATTCAGTACTTC. It encodes CASSLEGGNIQYF.

This clonotype came up a few times. This chain joins TRBV4-3 and TRBJ1-2, with 10 bases fitting TRBD1. The ends lost 3 bases at V and 1 base at J; junction bases unmatched: 11. The CDR3 contains 18 residues. Germline V gene lookup returns CDR1 LGHNA and CDR2 YSLEER. CDR3 region: CASSHMVPGTGDNYGYTF. In nucleotides, the CDR3 is TGCGCCAGCAGCCATATGGTTCCGGGGACAGGGGATAACTATGGCTACACCTTC.